Following are 3 T cell receptor beta chains from one sample sequenced in a study of early T cells in non-severe SARS-CoV-2 infection. TCRdb called the 5' RACE reads again in MiXCR, with one record for every CDR3 protein. The sample consists of about 50,000 distinct CDR3 sequences, around 8% of them appearing once. Sequenced material: whole blood. The receptors come from an adult who was a healthcare worker with PCR-confirmed SARS-CoV-2 infection or an uninfected control (not recorded which).

The chain combines TRBV4-1 with TRBJ2-7; 8 bases agree with TRBD2. V was pared by 0 bases and J by 2 bases, with 6 bases of the junction left unmatched. Germline CDR1 is MGHRA and CDR2 is YSYEKL. CDR3 size: 16 residues. This CDR3 is CASSQDRVAGTYEQYF. CDR3 DNA: TGCGCCAGCAGCCAAGATAGGGTAGCGGGGACCTACGAGCAGTACTTC.

This clonotype was counted ten times or more. This sequence joins TRBV7-2 and TRBJ2-7; no definite D call. CDR3 length: 14 amino acids. The V and J ends lost 5 bases and 3 bases respectively, with 14 bases between them. CDR1 is SGHTA, CDR2 FQGNSA, per germline. The DNA for the CDR3 is TGTGCCAGCAGCCCATCTAGAAGTCTCTACGAGCAGTACTTC. Protein: CASSPSRSLYEQYF.

The rearrangement uses TRBV3-1 and TRBJ2-2; 7 nucleotides align to TRBD2. CDR3 length: 17 amino acids. Germline-derived CDR1 and CDR2 are LGHDT and YNNKEL (reference sequence). The trim removed 5 bases at V and 0 bases at J, leaving 9 bases unmatched. As DNA, the CDR3 is TGTGCCAGCAGCGAAGGGGCTAGCGGATCGAACACCGGGGAGCTGTTTTTT. As protein: CASSEGASGSNTGELFF.